Following are 26 T cell receptor beta chains from one sample sequenced in a study of cytomegalovirus exposure and HLA in healthy donors. 13 Jbeta primers and 60 Vbeta primers were used for the PCR. Some clones are missing from TCRdb's copy, which holds only in-frame ones; the method was immunoSEQ multiplex PCR. The table lists approximately 160,000 clones, approximately 77% of them singletons. Material for sequencing was PBMCs. Receptors were obtained from a male donor in good health and CMV-seropositive.

CDR3 region: CASSQERGSVPMNTEAFF. CDR3 nucleotides: TGCGCCAGCAGCCAAGAAAGGGGCTCCGTCCCTATGAACACTGAAGCTTTCTTT. The V and J genes are TRBV4-1 and TRBJ1-1; TRBD1 is a possible D gene (5 bases). Trimming removed 0 bases from V and 0 bases from J, with 17 bases in between. The CDR3 contains 18 residues. Germline V gene data show CDR1 as MGHRA and CDR2 as YSYEKL.

V is TRBV6-1 and J is TRBJ2-7; 9 positions agree with TRBD1. V dropped 2 bases and J dropped 6; count of bases not matched to a gene: 2. Germline CDR1 and CDR2: MNHNS and SASEGT. The CDR3 spans 13 residues. CDR3 region: CASSEWDRVEQYF. In nucleotides, the CDR3 is TGTGCCAGCAGTGAATGGGACAGGGTCGAGCAGTACTTC.

This clone was detected only a few times. This sequence joins TRBV4-3 and TRBJ1-1; D is uncertain. V lost 4 bases to trimming and J lost 7 bases, with 16 bases between them. The CDR3 spans 14 residues. Germline V gene sequence: CDR1 LGHNA, CDR2 YSLEER. CDR3 protein: CASSRTTDYFEAFF. In DNA form, the CDR3 reads TGCGCCAGCAGCCGAACAACAGACTACTTTGAAGCTTTCTTT.

This clone occurred a few times. This sequence joins TRBV10-3 and TRBJ1-1; D gene ambiguous. The CDR3 has 12 residues. V was shortened by 6 bases and J by 3 bases, with 8 bases between the two germline ends. Germline-derived CDR1 and CDR2 are ENHRY and SYGVKD. The CDR3 protein is CAISEGYTEAFF. The CDR3 bases are TGTGCCATCAGCGAGGGCTACACTGAAGCTTTCTTT.

The V and J genes are TRBV6-1 and TRBJ1-5, with 10 positions matching TRBD1. Germline V gene data show CDR1 as MNHNS and CDR2 as SASEGT. J was trimmed by 5 bases and V by 4 bases; bases with no gene match: 5. This CDR3 contains 15 residues. The CDR3 spells CASSGRDRGYQPQHF. The CDR3 nucleotides are TGTGCCAGCAGTGGACGGGACAGGGGATATCAGCCCCAGCATTTT.

This chain links TRBV6-5 with TRBJ2-7, with D uncertain. Per germline, CDR1 MNHEY and CDR2 SVGAGI. The CDR3 consists of 15 residues. The V end was cut by 6 bases, the J end by 3 bases, with 18 bases between. In DNA form, the CDR3 reads TGTGCCAGCAGCGAACAGCCGACAAGCTACTACGAGCAGTACTTC. The encoded protein is CASSEQPTSYYEQYF.

The V call is TRBV5-4, the J call TRBJ2-5; 8 bases line up with TRBD2. The last part of the DNA fits TRBJ2-7 better; the J call may be wrong. The CDR3 sequence is 15 residues long. CDR1 is SGHNT and CDR2 is YYREEE in the germline V gene (reference sequence). The CDR3 DNA sequence: TGTGCCAGCAGCCGATATTCAGCGGGGGAGGGCGAGCAGTACTTC. Protein product: CASSRYSAGEGEQYF.

The chain has TRBV11-2 and TRBJ1-3; the D is unclear. V was cut by 4 bases and J by 2 bases, with 15 bases left in between. The CDR3 is made up of 16 amino acids. The germline V gene has CDR1 SGHAT and CDR2 FQNNGV. The chain's CDR3 is CASSSVAGKTGNTIYF. The CDR3 DNA reads as TGTGCCAGCAGCTCAGTAGCTGGCAAAACTGGAAACACCATATATTTT.

J is TRBJ2-4 and V is TRBV2; D uncertain. The V gene lost 1 base and the J gene lost 8 bases, with 9 bases spanning the gap. CDR1 SNHLY and CDR2 FYNNEI come from the germline V gene. CDR3 length: 13 residues. CDR3 sequence: CASSEEQVDIQYF. The CDR3 coding sequence is TGTGCCAGCAGTGAAGAGCAGGTAGACATTCAGTACTTC.

This clone came up a few times. The chain links TRBV19 to TRBJ1-2; 9 nucleotides align to TRBD1. J was trimmed by 4 bases and V by 4 bases; bases with no gene match: 10. CDR1 is LNHDA and CDR2 is SQIVND in the germline V gene (reference sequence). CDR3 length equals 16 residues. As DNA, the CDR3 is TGTGCCAGTAGTACCCCCGTGGGACAGGGAAGCTATGGCTACACCTTC. This encodes CASSTPVGQGSYGYTF. The full variable domain, its missing parts supplied by reference TRBV19 and TRBJ1-2, is DGGITQSPKYLFRKEGQNVTLSCEQNLNHDAMYWYRQDPGQGLRLIYYSQIVNDFQKGDIAEGYSVSREKKESFPLTVTSAQKNPTAFYLCASSTPVGQGSYGYTFGSGTRLTVV.

This sequence joins TRBV30 and TRBJ1-1; D is possibly TRBD1 (5 bases). Germline CDR1 is GTSNPN and CDR2 is SVGIG (reference sequence). This CDR3 has 13 amino acids. V was clipped by 4 bases and J by 6 bases, with 15 bases between them. The CDR3 loop reads CAWTMGGRAEAFF. The CDR3, as DNA: TGTGCCTGGACCATGGGGGGGAGGGCTGAAGCTTTCTTT. The full variable domain, rest sourced from reference TRBV30 and TRBJ1-1, is SQTIHQWPATLVQPVGSPLSLECTVEGTSNPNLYWYRQAAGRGLQLLFYSVGIGQISSEVPQNLSASRPQDRQFILSSKKLLLSDSGFYLCAWTMGGRAEAFFGQGTRLTVV.

This rearrangement joins TRBV11-2 to TRBJ2-1; TRBD2 matches at 9 bases. The J segment lost 0 bases and the V segment lost 7 bases, leaving 16 bases of the junction unmatched. Germline-derived CDR1 and CDR2 are SGHAT and FQNNGV. The CDR3 totals 19 residues. Here the CDR3 reads CASILGTRGGGSSYNEQFF. CDR3 DNA sequence: TGTGCCAGCATCCTAGGGACACGCGGGGGGGGGTCCTCCTACAATGAGCAGTTCTTC.

The rearrangement joins TRBV5-1 to TRBJ2-2, with 9 positions matching TRBD2. Germline lookup yields CDR1 SGHRS and CDR2 YFSETQ. This CDR3 has 14 residues. V gave up 1 base and J gave up 6 bases; unmatched junction bases: 1. The CDR3 reads CASSLLAGAGELFF. The CDR3 coding sequence is TGCGCCAGCAGCTTGTTAGCGGGGGCCGGGGAGCTGTTTTTT.

The rearrangement uses TRBV6-6 and TRBJ1-6; 7 bases line up with TRBD1. The CDR3 length is 15 residues. Per the germline V gene, CDR1 is MNHNY and CDR2 is SVGAGI (reference sequence). V was pared by 2 bases and J by 6 bases, with 4 bases of the junction left unmatched. CDR3 sequence: CASSYDREGNSPLHF. The CDR3, as DNA: TGTGCCAGCAGTTACGACAGGGAAGGTAATTCACCCCTCCACTTT.

This clone occurred a few times. This chain links TRBV6-1 with TRBJ1-1; D is unclear. This CDR3 is 12 amino acids long. Germline loops: CDR1 MNHNS, CDR2 SASEGT. Trimming removed 5 bases at V and 9 bases at J, with 13 bases between. Here the CDR3 reads CASSLPGEKAFF. The CDR3 DNA is TGTGCCAGCAGTCTTCCTGGGGAGAAAGCTTTCTTT.

This clone turned up a few times. The rearrangement joins TRBV4-3 to TRBJ2-3; 7 nucleotides match TRBD2. CDR3 size: 15 residues. Germline assignment: CDR1 LGHNA and CDR2 YSLEER. Losses at the gene ends were 6 bases for V and 0 bases for J; bases not matched to a gene: 6. CDR3 in DNA: TGCGCCAGCAGAGCAAGCGGGGTGAGCACAGATACGCAGTATTTT. This gives the protein CASRASGVSTDTQYF.

V usage is TRBV7-9 and J usage is TRBJ1-1; D gene ambiguous. The V gene's germline CDR1 is SEHNR and CDR2 FQNEAQ (reference sequence). CDR3 size: 14 residues. V lost 7 bases, J lost 3 bases, and 15 bases lay in between. The CDR3 sequence: CASTGPAGDTEAFF. CDR3 coding DNA: TGTGCCAGCACCGGTCCCGCAGGTGACACTGAAGCTTTCTTT.

This clone occurred a few times. The chain employs TRBV2 and TRBJ1-1; 7 bases fit TRBD1. The junction had 9 bases not matched to a gene; V was cut back by 4 bases and J by 4 bases. Germline V gives CDR1 SNHLY, CDR2 FYNNEI. The CDR3 extends over 15 amino acids. The CDR3 spells CASSGRGHRGTEAFF. In nucleotides, the CDR3 is TGTGCCAGCAGTGGGAGAGGACACAGGGGCACTGAAGCTTTCTTT.

The chain combines TRBV7-9 with TRBJ2-4, with D perhaps TRBD2 (6 bases). Germline-derived CDR1 and CDR2 are SEHNR and FQNEAQ (reference sequence). The ends were cut back, 1 base at V and 3 bases at J, with 16 bases in the middle. This CDR3 has 17 amino acids. Here the CDR3 DNA reads TGTGCCAGCAGCTTAGAGGCGAGGCAGGGAGGCAAAAACATTCAGTACTTC. It yields the protein CASSLEARQGGKNIQYF.

This clone was observed once. V usage is TRBV30 and J usage is TRBJ1-2; D not certain. Deletions cut 1 base from V and 5 bases from J, with 20 bases between. The length of the CDR3 is 16 residues. Germline CDR1 reads GTSNPN; CDR2 reads SVGIG (reference sequence). The CDR3 here is CAWSASRRSRGYGYTF. For the CDR3, the DNA is TGTGCCTGGAGTGCCTCCCGGCGCTCCCGGGGTTATGGCTACACCTTC.

The gene calls are TRBV27 and TRBJ2-3; 9 positions agree with TRBD2. The CDR3 extends over 13 amino acids. The V gene end was trimmed by 8 bases and the J gene end by 5 bases; junction bases not matched to a gene: 5. From germline, CDR1 is MNHEY and CDR2 SMNVEV (reference sequence). Here the CDR3 DNA reads TGTGCCAGCGCGGGGGGGCGGGGAGATACGCAGTATTTT. It is translated as CASAGGRGDTQYF.

V gene TRBV5-1 combines with J gene TRBJ1-1; maybe TRBD1 (6 bases). V was pared by 5 bases and J by 0 bases, with 17 bases between. Germline lookup yields CDR1 SGHRS and CDR2 YFSETQ. This CDR3 region has 16 residues. The CDR3 reads CASSGEGGLMNTEAFF. In DNA, the CDR3 is TGCGCCAGCAGTGGGGAGGGGGGCCTCATGAACACTGAAGCTTTCTTT.

This clone has a handful of counts. V gene TRBV2 combines with J gene TRBJ1-2; D may be TRBD1 (6 bases). Germline CDR1 is SNHLY and CDR2 is FYNNEI. Trimming cost V 2 bases and J 6 bases, with 19 bases left between them. CDR3 length: 16 amino acids. CDR3 in amino acids: CASSERFRDTVNGYTF. CDR3 bases: TGTGCCAGCAGTGAAAGGTTCCGGGACACTGTCAATGGCTACACCTTC.

V and J are TRBV30 and TRBJ2-7, with 7 bases lining up with TRBD1. Per the germline V gene, CDR1 is GTSNPN and CDR2 is SVGIG (reference sequence). This CDR3 spans 14 amino acids. V lost 0 bases, J lost 2 bases, and 4 bases stayed unmatched. The CDR3 DNA reads as TGTGCCTGGAGTGTACAGGGGAAACCCTACGAGCAGTACTTC. Translation: CAWSVQGKPYEQYF.

The chain combines TRBV5-6 with TRBJ1-1; D possibly corresponds to TRBD1 (6 bases). The length of the CDR3 is 17 residues. Germline V gene data show CDR1 as SGHDT and CDR2 as YYEEEE. Trimming cost V 3 bases and J 0 bases, with 18 bases left between them. DNA of the CDR3: TGTGCCAGCAGCTCCCCAGGGGCCTGGACCTTGAACACTGAAGCTTTCTTT. Amino acid sequence: CASSSPGAWTLNTEAFF. The variable domain in full, completed from reference TRBV5-6 and TRBJ1-1, reads DAGVTQSPTHLIKTRGQQVTLRCSPKSGHDTVSWYQQALGQGPQFIFQYYEEEERQRGNFPDRFSGHQFPNYSSELNVNALLLGDSALYLCASSSPGAWTLNTEAFFGQGTRLTVV.

This sequence joins TRBV14 and TRBJ2-7; no clear D. V was trimmed by 1 base and J by 3 bases, leaving 4 bases between them. This CDR3 contains 12 residues. Germline V gives CDR1 SGHDN, CDR2 FVKESK. Here the CDR3 reads CASSQVSYEQYF. The CDR3 region has the DNA TGTGCCAGCAGCCAAGTTAGCTACGAGCAGTACTTC.